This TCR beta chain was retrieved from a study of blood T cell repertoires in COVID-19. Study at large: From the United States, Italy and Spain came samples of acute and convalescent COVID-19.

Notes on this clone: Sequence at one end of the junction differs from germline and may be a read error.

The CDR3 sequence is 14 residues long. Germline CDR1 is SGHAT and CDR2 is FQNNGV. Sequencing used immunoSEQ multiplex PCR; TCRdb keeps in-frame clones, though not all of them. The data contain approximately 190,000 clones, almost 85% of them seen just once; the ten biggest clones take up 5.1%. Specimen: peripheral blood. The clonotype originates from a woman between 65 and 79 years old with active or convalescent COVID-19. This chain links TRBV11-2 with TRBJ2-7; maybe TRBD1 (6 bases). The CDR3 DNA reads TGTGCCAGCAGACGCTCCCTGGGGCGAGGGGGACCGAACTTC. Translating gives CASRRSLGRGGPNF.